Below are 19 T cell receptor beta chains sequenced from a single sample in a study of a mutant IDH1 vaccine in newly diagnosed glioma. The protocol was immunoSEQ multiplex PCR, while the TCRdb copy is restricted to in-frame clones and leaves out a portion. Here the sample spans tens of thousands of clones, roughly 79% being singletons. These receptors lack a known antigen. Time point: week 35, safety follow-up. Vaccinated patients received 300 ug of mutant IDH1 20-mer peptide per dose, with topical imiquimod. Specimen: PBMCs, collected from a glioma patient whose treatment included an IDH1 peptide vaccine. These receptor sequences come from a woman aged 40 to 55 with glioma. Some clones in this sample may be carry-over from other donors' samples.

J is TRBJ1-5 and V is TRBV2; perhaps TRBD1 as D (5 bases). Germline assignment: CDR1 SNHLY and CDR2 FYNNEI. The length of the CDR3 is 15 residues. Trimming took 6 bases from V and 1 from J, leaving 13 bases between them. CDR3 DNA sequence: TGTGCCAGCAGAAGACAGCCCCTAAGCAATCAGCCCCAGCATTTT. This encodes CASRRQPLSNQPQHF.

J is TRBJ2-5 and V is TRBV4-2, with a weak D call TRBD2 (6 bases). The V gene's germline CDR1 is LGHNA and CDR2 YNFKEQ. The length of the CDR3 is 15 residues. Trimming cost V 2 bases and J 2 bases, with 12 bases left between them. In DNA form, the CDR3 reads TGTGCCAGCAGCCAAATCCCCGGGACTCAAGAGACCCAGTACTTC. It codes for CASSQIPGTQETQYF.

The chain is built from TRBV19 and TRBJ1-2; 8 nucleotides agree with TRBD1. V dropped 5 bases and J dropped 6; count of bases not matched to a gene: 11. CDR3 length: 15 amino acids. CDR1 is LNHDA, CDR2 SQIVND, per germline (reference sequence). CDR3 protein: CASSGLTGAVHGYTF. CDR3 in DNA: TGTGCCAGTAGTGGGCTGACAGGGGCCGTTCATGGCTACACCTTC.

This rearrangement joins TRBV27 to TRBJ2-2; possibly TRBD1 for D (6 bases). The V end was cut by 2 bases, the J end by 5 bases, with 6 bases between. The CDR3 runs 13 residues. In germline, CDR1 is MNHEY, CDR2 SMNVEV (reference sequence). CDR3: CASSLRGTGELFF. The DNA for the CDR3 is TGTGCCAGCAGTTTAAGGGGGACCGGGGAGCTGTTTTTT.

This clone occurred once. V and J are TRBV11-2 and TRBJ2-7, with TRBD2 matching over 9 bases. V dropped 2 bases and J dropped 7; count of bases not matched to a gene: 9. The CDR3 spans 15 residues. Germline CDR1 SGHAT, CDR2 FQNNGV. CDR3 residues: CASSLMGLADGEQYF. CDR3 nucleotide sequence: TGTGCCAGCAGCTTAATGGGACTAGCAGATGGGGAGCAGTACTTC. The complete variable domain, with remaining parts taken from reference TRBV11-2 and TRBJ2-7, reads EAGVAQSPRYKIIEKRQSVAFWCNPISGHATLYWYQQILGQGPKLLIQFQNNGVVDDSQLPKDRFSAERLKGVDSTLKIQPAKLEDSAVYLCASSLMGLADGEQYFGPGTRLTVT.

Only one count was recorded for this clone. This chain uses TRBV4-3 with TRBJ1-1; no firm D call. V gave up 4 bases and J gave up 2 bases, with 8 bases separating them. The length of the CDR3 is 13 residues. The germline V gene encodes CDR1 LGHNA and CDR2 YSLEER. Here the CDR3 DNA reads TGCGCCAGCAGCCTAAGGGATAACACTGAAGCTTTCTTT. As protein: CASSLRDNTEAFF.

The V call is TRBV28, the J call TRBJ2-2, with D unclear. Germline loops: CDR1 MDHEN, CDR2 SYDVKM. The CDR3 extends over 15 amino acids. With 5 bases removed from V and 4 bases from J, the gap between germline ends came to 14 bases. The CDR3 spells CASSGHRQPTGELFF. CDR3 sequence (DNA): TGTGCCAGCAGTGGCCACCGGCAGCCCACCGGGGAGCTGTTTTTT.

CDR3 nucleotide sequence: TGTGCCAGCAGCTCCTGGGCGACCGATCCCTACAATGAGCAGTTCTTC. This sequence encodes CASSSWATDPYNEQFF. V gene TRBV7-8 combines with J gene TRBJ2-1; no clear D gene. The CDR3 is made up of 16 amino acids. V was pared by 4 bases and J by 2 bases, with 15 bases between. Germline assignment: CDR1 SGHVS and CDR2 FQNEAQ.

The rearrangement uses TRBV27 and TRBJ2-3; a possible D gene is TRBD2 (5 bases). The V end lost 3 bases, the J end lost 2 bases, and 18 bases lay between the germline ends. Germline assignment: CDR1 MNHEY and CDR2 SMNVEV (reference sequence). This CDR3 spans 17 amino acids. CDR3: CASSFRGQEFFTDTQYF. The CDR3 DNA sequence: TGTGCCAGCAGTTTTCGGGGTCAGGAGTTTTTCACAGATACGCAGTATTTT.

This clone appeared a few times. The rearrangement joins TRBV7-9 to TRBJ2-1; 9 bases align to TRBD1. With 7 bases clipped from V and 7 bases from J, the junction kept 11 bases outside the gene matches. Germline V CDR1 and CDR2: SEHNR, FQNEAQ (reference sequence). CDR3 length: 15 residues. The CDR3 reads CASIPGQGLRNEQFF. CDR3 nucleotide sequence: TGTGCCAGCATACCGGGACAGGGCCTGAGGAATGAGCAGTTCTTC.

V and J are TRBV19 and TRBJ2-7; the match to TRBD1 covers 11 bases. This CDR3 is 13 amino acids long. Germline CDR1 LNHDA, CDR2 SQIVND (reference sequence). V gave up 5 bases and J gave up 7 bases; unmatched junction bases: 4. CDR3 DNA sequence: TGTGCCAGTAGTGAGGGACAGGGGGTGGAGCAGTACTTC. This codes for CASSEGQGVEQYF.

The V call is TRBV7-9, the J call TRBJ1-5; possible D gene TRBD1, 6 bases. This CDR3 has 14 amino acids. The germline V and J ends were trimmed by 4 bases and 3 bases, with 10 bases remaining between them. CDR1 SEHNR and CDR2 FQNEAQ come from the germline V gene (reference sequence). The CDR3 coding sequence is TGTGCCAGCAGCTCTGGACAGAACAATCAGCCCCAGCATTTT. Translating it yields CASSSGQNNQPQHF.

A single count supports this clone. The CDR3 DNA is TGTGCCAGCAGTGAAGAGGCAGGAAACTACAATGAGCAGTTCTTC. Translated: CASSEEAGNYNEQFF. The gene calls are TRBV6-1 and TRBJ2-1; D not certain. V lost 1 base, J lost 3 bases, and 10 bases lay in between. CDR1 is MNHNS, CDR2 SASEGT, per germline. CDR3 length: 15 residues.

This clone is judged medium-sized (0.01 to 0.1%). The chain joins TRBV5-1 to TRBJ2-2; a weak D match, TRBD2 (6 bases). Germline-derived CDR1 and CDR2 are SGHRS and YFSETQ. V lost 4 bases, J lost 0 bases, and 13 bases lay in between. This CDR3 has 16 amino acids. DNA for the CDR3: TGCGCCAGCAGCGACCGGGGGAGGACGAACACCGGGGAGCTGTTTTTT. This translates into CASSDRGRTNTGELFF.

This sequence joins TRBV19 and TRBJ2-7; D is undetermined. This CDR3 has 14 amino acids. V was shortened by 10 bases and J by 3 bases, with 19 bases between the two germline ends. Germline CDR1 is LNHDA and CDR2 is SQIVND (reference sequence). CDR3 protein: CAIAWGTGFYEQYF. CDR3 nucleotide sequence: TGTGCCATCGCCTGGGGAACTGGCTTCTACGAGCAGTACTTC.

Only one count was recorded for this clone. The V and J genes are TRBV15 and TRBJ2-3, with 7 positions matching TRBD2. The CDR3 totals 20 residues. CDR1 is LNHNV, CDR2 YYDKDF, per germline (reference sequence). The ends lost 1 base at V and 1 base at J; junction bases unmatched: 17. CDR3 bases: TGTGCCACCAGCAGAGCGATCCGAATTCCCTGGCGGGAGTGCACAGATACGCAGTATTTT. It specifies CATSRAIRIPWRECTDTQYF.

This chain's CDR3 is CASSQGPGPSSYEQYF. CDR3 DNA sequence: TGTGCCAGCAGCCAAGGTCCAGGGCCGAGCTCCTACGAGCAGTACTTC. The rearrangement joins TRBV4-2 to TRBJ2-7; D is possibly TRBD1 (5 bases). The CDR3 runs to 16 residues. V lost 1 base and J lost 0, with 13 bases in between. Germline V gene lookup returns CDR1 LGHNA and CDR2 YNFKEQ.

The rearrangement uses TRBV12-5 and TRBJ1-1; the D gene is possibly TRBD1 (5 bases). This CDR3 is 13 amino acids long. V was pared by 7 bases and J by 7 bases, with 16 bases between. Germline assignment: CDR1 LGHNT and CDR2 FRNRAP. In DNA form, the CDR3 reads TGTGCTAGTGCCCTGAGGGGCGGGAGTGAAGCTTTCTTT. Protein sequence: CASALRGGSEAFF.

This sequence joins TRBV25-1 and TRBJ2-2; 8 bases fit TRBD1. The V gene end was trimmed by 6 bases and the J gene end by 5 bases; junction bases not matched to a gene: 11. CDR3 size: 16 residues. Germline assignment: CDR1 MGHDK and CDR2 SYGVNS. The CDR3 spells CASSQTARTGTGELFF. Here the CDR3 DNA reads TGTGCCAGCAGCCAAACTGCCAGGACAGGGACCGGGGAGCTGTTTTTT.